Listed below are T cell receptor beta chains from one sample, sequenced in a study of blood T cell repertoires in COVID-19. Only in-frame clones appear in the TCRdb table, and some are missing; sequencing was by immunoSEQ multiplex PCR. The profile shows approximately 160,000 clones, around 83% of them singletons. Sequenced sample: peripheral blood. All receptors come from a woman aged 50 to 60 in a cohort sampled during active or convalescent COVID-19. The CDR3 runs from the conserved cysteine through the conserved F or W. Each record gives: clone size, J gene, D gene, V gene, CDR3 DNA, CDR3 protein. A D gene is named only where the DNA matches it firmly. Clone size is given for some rows only: seen once, a few or many times, or a class if the clone is expanded.

>few|TRBJ2-5|-|TRBV20-1
TGCAGTGTAGGGGTTTTCGAGACCCAGTACTTC
CSVGVFETQYF
>-|TRBJ1-6|-|TRBV19
TGTGCCAGTACCACAAACGCGGGAGGGTCCTTTTGGACCCTCCACTTT
CASTTNAGGSFWTLHF
>-|TRBJ2-1|TRBD1|TRBV9
TGTGCCAGCAGCGTAGTGACAGGGGGCAATGAGCAGTTCTTC
CASSVVTGGNEQFF
>-|TRBJ1-5|-|TRBV3-1/TRBV3-2
TGTGCCAGCAGCCAAGAAGGGGGGGGCGGCAATCAGCCCCAGCATTTT
CASSQEGGGGNQPQHF
>once|TRBJ2-1|-|TRBV7-3
TGTGCCAGCAGCGGATATCTAGGGAGTGAGCAGTTCTTC
CASSGYLGSEQFF
>few|TRBJ2-7|TRBD2|TRBV4-1
TGCGCCAGCAGCCAACCCCCGTTTAGCGGGGAAAGCTCCTACGAGCAGTACTTC
CASSQPPFSGESSYEQYF
>many|TRBJ2-7|TRBD1|TRBV19
TGTGCCAGTAGTATACGTCCGGGACAGGGGAGGTTCAGGTACGAGCAGTACTTC
CASSIRPGQGRFRYEQYF
>-|TRBJ2-6|-|TRBV11-2
TGTGCCAGCAGCTTAGAACGGGTCCCCGGGGCCAACGTCCTGACTTTC
CASSLERVPGANVLTF
>-|TRBJ2-1|TRBD2|TRBV11-2
TGTGCCAGCAGCTTAGCCCGACTAGCGGGGCTCCAGTTCTTC
CASSLARLAGLQFF
>-|TRBJ1-2|-|TRBV25-1
TGTGCCAGCAGTACCAGGGGAGTGTATGGCTACACCTTC
CASSTRGVYGYTF
>-|TRBJ2-7|-|TRBV3-1/TRBV3-2
TGTGCCAGCAGCCAAGACCACCAACCGGGACAAGAGCAGTACTTC
CASSQDHQPGQEQYF
>few|TRBJ2-7|-|TRBV15
TGTGCCACCAGCAGGGATCTAGGCGCCACCTACGAGCAGTACTTC
CATSRDLGATYEQYF
>-|TRBJ2-1|-|TRBV18
TGTGCCAGCTCACGACCCCCCTATTTCTATGAGCAGTTCTTC
CASSRPPYFYEQFF
>-|TRBJ2-2|-|TRBV5-1
TGCGCCAGCAGCTTGGTCGCACAGGTGAACACCGGGGAGCTGTTTTTT
CASSLVAQVNTGELFF
>-|TRBJ1-6|TRBD1|TRBV27
TGTGCCAGCAGGAGGACAGGGGATCCACCCCTCCACTTT
CASRRTGDPPLHF
>-|TRBJ2-7|TRBD1|TRBV7-2
TGTGCCAGCAGCGCATCTACAGGGGATAGCTCCTACGAGCAGTACTTC
CASSASTGDSSYEQYF
>few|TRBJ1-1|-|TRBV18
TGTGCCAGCTCACCACAAGGGAACGGGGACACTGAAGCTTTCTTT
CASSPQGNGDTEAFF
>once|TRBJ1-1|TRBD1|TRBV7-3
TGTGCCAGCAGCTCCTCAGGGGGCTCCACCACTGAAGCTTTCTTT
CASSSSGGSTTEAFF
>-|TRBJ1-5|TRBD1|TRBV19
TGTGCCAGTAGTATAGCCGCAGGGGGCGGTCAGCCCCAGCATTTT
CASSIAAGGGQPQHF
>once|TRBJ2-3|-|TRBV29-1
TGCAGCGTTGCGAGAGCTGTCACAGATACGCAGTATTTT
CSVARAVTDTQYF